This TCR beta chain was observed in a study of CD8+ T cells in alopecia areata. Points from the study as a whole: Among patients, TCR sharing was less clear than in mice, a difference possibly due in part to HLA diversity in the patient population.

Extraction and reverse transcription of RNA yielded cDNA as the sequencing template. Sequencing used immunoSEQ multiplex PCR; TCRdb keeps in-frame clones, though not all of them. The repertoire holds 98,000 or so clones, with 45% to 60% as singletons. Details on this clone: Antigen unknown.

Researchers took lesional scalp punch biopsies and peripheral blood from people who were alopecia areata patients. CD4+ and CD8+ T cells were sorted from PBMCs. The sequencing sample was made of NKG2D-low CD8+ T cells sorted from blood. The receptor's source is a human donor with alopecia areata.

The CDR3 loop is CASSRTWGANEQYF. The CDR3 DNA is TGCGCCAGCAGCCGGACTTGGGGGGCCAACGAGCAGTACTTC. The gene calls are TRBV5-1 and TRBJ2-7; TRBD1 or TRBD2 may be the D gene (6 bases each). CDR3 size: 14 residues. CDR1 is SGHRS and CDR2 is YFSETQ in the germline V gene. V lost 4 bases to trimming and J lost 5 bases, with 16 bases between them.